Below are 32 T cell receptor beta chains sequenced from a single sample in a study of shared clonotypes between healthy human individuals. Assay used: immunoSEQ multiplex PCR; TCRdb lists only in-frame clones, some missing. The sample consists of 450,000 to 700,000 clones, about 95% of them appearing once. The naive CD8 fraction comprised CD45RO-negative cells positively selected for CCR7 and excluded terminally differentiated effector memory CD45RA+ cells. Sequences were obtained from naive CD8+ T cells sorted from blood. Source of these receptors: a woman aged 30 to 39 in good health.

In the case of this clone: At one boundary the junction diverges from the germline segment, which might be a read error. The chain couples TRBV28 to TRBJ2-7; 11 positions agree with TRBD1. CDR1 and CDR2 from the germline V gene are MDHEN and SYDVKM. The CDR3 contains 14 residues. The CDR3 loop is CASSLDRGLAGFSF. DNA for the CDR3: TGTGCCAGCAGTCTGGACAGGGGGCTGGCCGGTTTTTCTTTC.

This clone was counted a single time. This chain uses TRBV5-8 with TRBJ2-7, with 9 bases matching TRBD1. The CDR3 has 14 residues. V was clipped by 7 bases and J by 5 bases; unmatched bases: 10. Germline V gives CDR1 SGHTS, CDR2 YDEGEE. CDR3 protein: CASFETGGTHEQYF. CDR3 DNA: TGTGCCAGCTTCGAGACAGGGGGGACCCACGAGCAGTACTTC. The full variable domain, rest sourced from reference TRBV5-8 and TRBJ2-7, is EAGVTQSPTHLIKTRGQQATLRCSPISGHTSVYWYQQALGLGLQFLLWYDEGEERNRGNFPPRFSGRQFPNYSSELNVNALELEDSALYLCASFETGGTHEQYFGPGTRLTVT.

Details on this clone: One end of the junction does not line up with germline, which may come from a read error. The genes are TRBV5-3 and TRBJ2-3; the D call may be TRBD1 or TRBD2 (5 bases each). TRBV5-3 is classed as an ORF, of uncertain function. The CDR3 has 14 residues. The CDR3 nucleotides are TGTGCCAGCAGCTTGGCTGGGGGAGCAGATACGCAGTATTTT. Its protein product is CASSLAGGADTQYF.

The chain joins TRBV6-5 to TRBJ2-7; 8 positions agree with TRBD1. Germline CDR1 is MNHEY and CDR2 is SVGAGI. The CDR3 has 14 amino acids. V lost 4 bases to trimming and J lost 5 bases; unmatched junction nucleotides: 7. CDR3 in DNA: TGTGCCAGCAGTTGGACAGGGTTGGCTAACGAGCAGTACTTC. Protein sequence: CASSWTGLANEQYF.

The chain joins TRBV29-1 to TRBJ2-2; 14 bases fit TRBD2. Germline-derived CDR1 and CDR2 are SQVTM and ANQGSEA. The CDR3 has 15 residues. Unmatched junction bases numbered 4, after V lost 6 bases and J lost 4 bases. The CDR3, as DNA: TGCAGCGTGACTAGCGGGAGGGCCGGCACCGGGGAGCTGTTTTTT. Its protein is CSVTSGRAGTGELFF.

This clone occurred once. The chain carries TRBV19 and TRBJ2-5; 9 nucleotides agree with TRBD2. The J call is uncertain, as TRBJ2-7 better fits the DNA end. Germline V gene data show CDR1 as LNHDA and CDR2 as SQIVND (reference sequence). This CDR3 comprises 15 residues. The CDR3 coding sequence is TGTGCCAGTAGTATAGCCCTAGCGGGATTTGACGAGCAGTACTTC. Its translation is CASSIALAGFDEQYF.

The chain is built from TRBV11-2 and TRBJ1-2; possible D gene TRBD1, 6 bases. V was shortened by 2 bases and J by 0 bases, with 16 bases between the two germline ends. Germline assignment: CDR1 SGHAT and CDR2 FQNNGV. The CDR3 contains 17 residues. The chain's CDR3 is CASSLNNRVQANYGYTF. The CDR3 DNA reads as TGTGCCAGCAGCTTAAACAACAGGGTACAGGCTAACTATGGCTACACCTTC.

The gene calls are TRBV4-2 and TRBJ2-1, with D possibly being TRBD1 or TRBD2 (5 bases each). The CDR3 runs to 16 residues. Germline lookup yields CDR1 LGHNA and CDR2 YNFKEQ. V lost 1 base to trimming and J lost 0 bases, with 10 bases between them. CDR3 bases: TGTGCCAGCAGCCAAGTGTCAGGGAGCTCCTACAATGAGCAGTTCTTC. This gives the protein CASSQVSGSSYNEQFF.

The chain links TRBV9 to TRBJ1-1, with TRBD1 as a possible D gene (6 bases). Germline CDR1 is SGDLS and CDR2 is YYNGEE. This CDR3 has 15 amino acids. Deletions cut 3 bases from V and 0 bases from J, with 12 bases between. The CDR3 sequence is CASSEKTGLNTEAFF. The CDR3 nucleotides read TGTGCCAGCAGCGAAAAGACAGGCTTGAACACTGAAGCTTTCTTT. Together with reference TRBV9 and TRBJ1-1, the CDR3 gives the full variable domain: DSGVTQTPKHLITATGQRVTLRCSPRSGDLSVYWYQQSLDQGLQFLIQYYNGEERAKGNILERFSAQQFPDLHSELNLSSLELGDSALYFCASSEKTGLNTEAFFGQGTRLTVV.

This rearrangement joins TRBV7-6 to TRBJ2-7; 7 bases map to TRBD2. The CDR3 has 17 amino acids. Trimming removed 0 bases from V and 3 bases from J; junction bases left unmatched: 11. Germline lookup yields CDR1 SGHVS and CDR2 FNYEAQ. The CDR3 DNA sequence: TGTGCCAGCAGCTTAGCGTTTTCAGCGGGACTCGGCTACGAGCAGTACTTC. Translated: CASSLAFSAGLGYEQYF.

The chain uses TRBV16 and TRBJ2-3; possible D gene TRBD2, 5 bases. V lost 2 bases, J lost 6 bases, and 18 bases lay in between. The germline CDR1 and CDR2 sequences are KGHSY and FQNENV. This CDR3 spans 16 amino acids. CDR3 DNA: TGTGCCAGCAGCCAACAGAGGGCAGCTCCCAGGGATACGCAGTATTTT. Its translation: CASSQQRAAPRDTQYF.

The chain combines TRBV5-1 with TRBJ2-7, with 8 bases fitting TRBD2. This CDR3 has 13 residues. Trimming cost V 3 bases and J 4 bases; bases outside gene matches: 3. Germline lookup yields CDR1 SGHRS and CDR2 YFSETQ. The CDR3 DNA is TGCGCCAGCAGCTCCTCTAGCGGGTACGAGCAGTACTTC. This sequence encodes CASSSSSGYEQYF.

The rearrangement uses TRBV9 and TRBJ1-1; no clear D gene. Germline V gives CDR1 SGDLS, CDR2 YYNGEE. V gave up 0 bases and J gave up 4 bases, with 10 bases separating them. CDR3 length: 14 residues. The CDR3 sequence: CASSVDRGPTEAFF. The CDR3 DNA reads TGTGCCAGCAGCGTAGACCGAGGCCCCACTGAAGCTTTCTTT.

Notes on this clone: The same CDR3 is also encoded by other DNA sequences in this sample. The V and J genes are TRBV9 and TRBJ2-1; 14 bases map to TRBD2. This CDR3 is 15 amino acids long. Looked up from germline, CDR1 is SGDLS and CDR2 is YYNGEE. V lost 4 bases, J lost 7 bases, and 4 bases stayed unmatched. In DNA, the CDR3 is TGTGCCAGCAGCCCAAGACTAGCGGGGGGGAATGAGCAGTTCTTC. It is translated as CASSPRLAGGNEQFF.

V is TRBV4-1 and J is TRBJ1-2, with a weak D call TRBD1 (6 bases). This CDR3 has 15 residues. CDR1 and CDR2 from the germline V gene are MGHRA and YSYEKL. With 0 bases removed from V and 7 bases from J, the gap between germline ends came to 15 bases. The CDR3 region is CASSQDSGGGGGYTF. The CDR3 DNA reads as TGCGCCAGCAGCCAAGATTCCGGAGGAGGGGGTGGCTACACCTTC.

J is TRBJ2-1 and V is TRBV27; the D gene is possibly TRBD2 (6 bases). Trimming left V 6 bases short and J 2 bases short, with 14 bases between. Germline-derived CDR1 and CDR2 are MNHEY and SMNVEV (reference sequence). The length of the CDR3 is 15 residues. CDR3 sequence: CASSAGTGTYNEQFF. The CDR3 DNA sequence: TGTGCCAGCAGCGCCGGGACTGGAACCTACAATGAGCAGTTCTTC.

The rearrangement uses TRBV10-1 and TRBJ1-1; TRBD1 matches at 7 bases. The CDR3 spans 13 residues. From germline, CDR1 is WNHNN and CDR2 SYGVQD (reference sequence). V was pared by 6 bases and J by 7 bases, with 8 bases of the junction left unmatched. CDR3 protein: CASRALRDSEAFF. In DNA, the CDR3 is TGCGCCAGCAGGGCCCTCCGGGACAGTGAAGCTTTCTTT.

This rearrangement joins TRBV11-2 to TRBJ2-7, with D possibly matching TRBD2 (6 bases). This CDR3 is 14 amino acids long. CDR1 and CDR2 (germline): SGHAT, FQNNGV. Trimming stripped 2 bases from V and 5 bases from J, with 13 bases between. The CDR3, as DNA: TGTGCCAGCAGCTTATACCGGCCGGGGGACGAGCAGTACTTC. It is translated as CASSLYRPGDEQYF.

This rearrangement joins TRBV7-6 to TRBJ1-1, with TRBD1 as a possible D gene (5 bases). Germline V CDR1 and CDR2: SGHVS, FNYEAQ. With 1 base removed from V and 3 bases from J, the gap between germline ends came to 12 bases. The CDR3 is 15 amino acids. CDR3 sequence: CASSLGAGPYTEAFF. In DNA form, the CDR3 reads TGTGCCAGCAGCTTAGGTGCAGGGCCTTACACTGAAGCTTTCTTT.

V is TRBV14 and J is TRBJ2-2; D is uncertain. V was clipped by 4 bases and J by 8 bases, with 5 bases between them. The CDR3 length is 11 residues. The germline V gene has CDR1 SGHDN and CDR2 FVKESK. The CDR3 sequence: CASSLAGELFF. The CDR3 coding sequence is TGTGCCAGCAGCCTGGCAGGGGAGCTGTTTTTT.

This chain uses TRBV11-3 with TRBJ2-7, with D unclear. The germline CDR1 and CDR2 sequences are SGHNT and YENEEA. The V end was cut by 0 bases, the J end by 5 bases, with 8 bases between. The CDR3 is 13 residues long. CDR3 bases: TGTGCCAGCAGCTTAGATTTAAAGAACGAGCAGTACTTC. Its protein is CASSLDLKNEQYF.

The rearrangement uses TRBV27 and TRBJ2-1, with a weak D call TRBD1 (6 bases). The CDR3 consists of 14 residues. The V gene's germline CDR1 is MNHEY and CDR2 SMNVEV (reference sequence). V was trimmed by 9 bases and J by 3 bases, leaving 15 bases between them. The CDR3 DNA is TGTGCCAGTTGGACGACAGGACACTACAATGAGCAGTTCTTC. It specifies CASWTTGHYNEQFF.

This chain links TRBV28 with TRBJ1-4, with D unclear. V was shortened by 3 bases and J by 3 bases, with 8 bases between the two germline ends. Germline loops: CDR1 MDHEN, CDR2 SYDVKM. The CDR3 has 14 amino acids. The CDR3 region is CASSFFHSNEKLFF. Here the CDR3 DNA reads TGTGCCAGCAGTTTCTTTCATTCTAATGAAAAACTGTTTTTT.

V gene TRBV5-1 combines with J gene TRBJ2-1, with TRBD1 matching over 7 bases. Germline loops: CDR1 SGHRS, CDR2 YFSETQ. CDR3 length: 14 amino acids. The V gene end was trimmed by 3 bases and the J gene end by 6 bases; junction bases not matched to a gene: 6. The DNA of the CDR3 is TGCGCCAGCAGCTGGATGGACAGGTTCAATGAGCAGTTCTTC. Residues: CASSWMDRFNEQFF.

This rearrangement joins TRBV5-6 to TRBJ2-2, with D possibly being TRBD2 (7 bases). CDR1 and CDR2 (germline): SGHDT, YYEEEE. The V end was cut by 4 bases, the J end by 7 bases, with 17 bases between. The CDR3 spans 15 residues. In DNA form, the CDR3 reads TGTGCCAGCAGCCCCTCGGGGGGCCGGGACGGGGAGCTGTTTTTT. This gives the protein CASSPSGGRDGELFF.

V is TRBV7-6 and J is TRBJ2-2; D may correspond to TRBD1 or TRBD2 (5 bases each). With 0 bases removed from V and 5 bases from J, the gap between germline ends came to 10 bases. This CDR3 is 15 amino acids long. The germline CDR1 and CDR2 sequences are SGHVS and FNYEAQ. The DNA for the CDR3 is TGTGCCAGCAGCTTAGCGGTTGAGGGGACCGGGGAGCTGTTTTTT. Amino acids: CASSLAVEGTGELFF.

With regard to this clone: The junction departs from germline at one end; a sequencing error may be responsible. The chain couples TRBV19 to TRBJ1-2, with unresolved D. Germline loops: CDR1 LNHDA, CDR2 SQIVND (reference sequence). The CDR3 consists of 14 residues. The CDR3, as DNA: TGTGCCAGTAGTTTAGACCCTGGGAGTTATGGCTACACCTTC. As protein: CASSLDPGSYGYTF.

The rearrangement joins TRBV28 to TRBJ1-1; 8 nucleotides line up with TRBD1. The CDR3 is 15 amino acids. Germline assignment: CDR1 MDHEN and CDR2 SYDVKM. Unmatched junction bases numbered 14, after V lost 4 bases and J lost 10 bases. The CDR3 here is CASSSDRERVQGAFF. The CDR3 DNA sequence: TGTGCCAGCAGTTCGGACAGGGAAAGGGTACAGGGAGCTTTCTTT.

The CDR3 here is CASSARLGGELFF. Written as DNA, the CDR3 is TGTGCCAGCAGCGCAAGATTGGGCGGGGAGCTGTTTTTT. V usage is TRBV7-6 and J usage is TRBJ2-2; D unclear. The germline CDR1 and CDR2 sequences are SGHVS and FNYEAQ. Between the trimmed V and J ends, which lost 5 bases and 7 bases, there was a span of 11 bases. The CDR3 contains 13 residues. Complete variable domain (other parts from reference TRBV7-6 and TRBJ2-2): GAGVSQSPRYKVTKRGQDVALRCDPISGHVSLYWYRQALGQGPEFLTYFNYEAQQDKSGLPNDRFSAERPEGSISTLTIQRTEQRDSAMYRCASSARLGGELFFGEGSRLTVL.

The chain employs TRBV13 and TRBJ2-2; TRBD2 matches 9 bases. CDR1 and CDR2 (germline): PRHDT, FYEKMQ (reference sequence). V lost 2 bases, J lost 0 bases, and 4 bases stayed unmatched. This CDR3 has 17 residues. CDR3 sequence: CASSLRASGANTGELFF. The CDR3 nucleotides are TGTGCCAGCAGCTTACGAGCTAGCGGGGCGAACACCGGGGAGCTGTTTTTT. The whole variable domain, filled in from reference TRBV13 and TRBJ2-2, reads AAGVIQSPRHLIKEKRETATLKCYPIPRHDTVYWYQQGPGQDPQFLISFYEKMQSDKGSIPDRFSAQQFSDYHSELNMSSLELGDSALYFCASSLRASGANTGELFFGEGSRLTVL.

This clone occurred once. Other nucleotide sequences in the sample specify the same CDR3. The V call is TRBV11-2, the J call TRBJ2-7; 7 positions agree with TRBD2. V was pared by 3 bases and J by 4 bases, with 3 bases of the junction left unmatched. There are 13 residues in the CDR3. Germline loops: CDR1 SGHAT, CDR2 FQNNGV. This CDR3 is CASSFGEGYEQYF. CDR3 DNA sequence: TGTGCCAGCAGCTTTGGGGAGGGTTACGAGCAGTACTTC.

The genes are TRBV5-6 and TRBJ2-7; TRBD2 matches 9 bases. Per the germline V gene, CDR1 is SGHDT and CDR2 is YYEEEE. There are 15 residues in the CDR3. V lost 4 bases, J lost 5 bases, and 10 bases stayed unmatched. The CDR3 coding sequence is TGTGCCAGCAGCCCGCTAGCGGGGACGACCAACGAGCAGTACTTC. Encoded protein: CASSPLAGTTNEQYF.